The source of this T cell receptor (beta chain) is a study of beta chain features in type 1 diabetes. This CDR3 contains 14 residues. The V gene's germline CDR1 is SGHDN and CDR2 FVKESK. The V gene lost 11 bases and the J gene lost 7 bases, with 21 bases spanning the gap. Of the isolated RNA, all was reverse transcribed, and so the sequenced material was expressed TCRB transcripts. Repertoires were generated with immunoSEQ multiplex PCR, while TCRdb's copy carries only in-frame clones and drops some. The data hold fewer than 250,000 clones, with more than 9% observed a single time. Overall study results and limits: PCR might preferentially amplify shorter templates, equally in patients and controls. These data did not resolve whether HLA type affects TCRB rearrangement.

As regards this clone: Its antigen is as yet unknown.

The sequencing input was naive CD4+ T cells from blood. The TCR comes from a young woman in good health. This chain joins TRBV14 and TRBJ2-1; possible D gene TRBD2, 7 bases. In DNA form, the CDR3 reads TGTGCCGCATCTAGCGGTATGGGGGCGAATGAGCAGTTCTTC. This translates into CAASSGMGANEQFF.